This T cell receptor beta chain originates from a study of blood T cell repertoires in COVID-19. On the study more broadly: Material from acute and convalescent COVID-19 was sourced from the United States, Italy and Spain. T cells, B-cell-depleted T cells, or PBMCs supplied cDNA or gDNA.

In the original workflow: Nucleated cell counts were estimated from reference gene primer amplification. The table came from immunoSEQ multiplex PCR; TCRdb's copy has only in-frame clones and leaves some out. For V, J and clone size, that table is used; D and trimming come from the DNA. The table includes about 140,000 clones, 88% detected once. Per germline, CDR1 MNHNY and CDR2 SVGAGI (reference sequence). V shed 2 bases and J shed 5 bases, with 9 bases lying between them. This CDR3 spans 13 amino acids. The sequence was collected from a woman in her sixties with acute or convalescent COVID-19. The genes are TRBV6-6 and TRBJ1-1; D unclear. Sequencing was done on a sample of peripheral blood. CDR3 loop: CASSYELGTEAFF. The CDR3 DNA is TGTGCCAGCAGTTACGAACTCGGGACTGAAGCTTTCTTT.